A single sample gave rise to the 3 T cell receptor beta chains below, sequenced in a study of PD-L1 blockade in urothelial cancer (dated by TCRdb to 2016 to 2017). Libraries were made using the immunoSEQ multiplex PCR assay. TCRdb obtained this table from immuneACCESS and retained in-frame rearrangements with V and J assigned. These tables miss some clones; where compared with another copy, unresolved V genes account for less than half of the shortfall, and the remainder is unexplained. Present in this sample are 90,000 to 120,000 clones, roughly 84% of which were seen just once. The leading ten clones occupy 2.4% of the sample. The sequencing here drew on PBMCs, taken around atezolizumab (anti-PD-L1) treatment. The origin of the receptors is a man aged 50 or older with urothelial cancer.

About this clone: Additional DNA sequences in this sample encode the identical CDR3. The chain links TRBV6-1 to TRBJ2-7; 8 nucleotides agree with TRBD2. CDR3 size: 13 residues. V shed 6 bases and J 4 bases; nucleotides not matched to a gene: 5. Germline V gene lookup returns CDR1 MNHNS and CDR2 SASEGT. The CDR3 loop reads CASSPGGPYEQYF. CDR3 sequence (DNA): TGTGCCAGCAGCCCGGGGGGGCCTTACGAGCAGTACTTC.

This clone appeared a single time. V is TRBV9 and J is TRBJ1-1, with TRBD1 as a possible D gene (5 bases). The CDR3 runs to 15 residues. With 6 bases removed from V and 4 bases from J, the gap between germline ends came to 19 bases. Germline CDR1 SGDLS, CDR2 YYNGEE. The CDR3 region is CASTPDQGLTTEAFF. The CDR3 nucleotides read TGTGCCAGCACCCCGGACCAGGGTTTGACCACTGAAGCTTTCTTT. Full variable domain (outside the CDR3, taken from reference TRBV9 and TRBJ1-1): DSGVTQTPKHLITATGQRVTLRCSPRSGDLSVYWYQQSLDQGLQFLIQYYNGEERAKGNILERFSAQQFPDLHSELNLSSLELGDSALYFCASTPDQGLTTEAFFGQGTRLTVV.

The chain couples TRBV28 to TRBJ2-3; perhaps TRBD2 as D (5 bases). CDR1 MDHEN and CDR2 SYDVKM come from the germline V gene. Trimming cost V 3 bases and J 0 bases, with 13 bases left between them. The CDR3 loop spans 16 amino acids. This chain's CDR3 is CASSFGPGSSTDTQYF. DNA for the CDR3: TGTGCCAGCAGTTTCGGGCCGGGGTCTAGCACAGATACGCAGTATTTT.